Described below is a single T cell receptor (beta chain) sequence and its context. This sample was taken from a study of blood T cell repertoires in COVID-19. Background on the study: Acute and convalescent COVID-19 specimens originated in the United States, Italy and Spain.

As originally analysed: Amplifying reference gene primers gave estimates of nucleated cell counts. The table came from immunoSEQ multiplex PCR; TCRdb's copy has only in-frame clones and leaves some out. V and J calls and clone size follow that table, whereas D and trimming were derived from the DNA. The sample lists 75,000 to 100,000 clones, around 87% occurring once. This CDR3 is 15 amino acids long. Germline assignment: CDR1 KGHSH and CDR2 LQKENI. Losses at the gene ends were 1 base for V and 4 bases for J; bases not matched to a gene: 3. This receptor was taken from a woman of 80 years or more with acute or convalescent COVID-19. The sequencing sample was made of peripheral blood. The chain carries TRBV18 and TRBJ2-3; 9 positions agree with TRBD2. The CDR3 loop is CASSPLAGVPDTQYF. Here the CDR3 DNA reads TGTGCCAGCTCACCACTAGCGGGAGTACCAGATACGCAGTATTTT.